The 7 T cell receptor beta chains in this list originate from one sample, sequenced in a study of human T cells and chemical hapten exposure. Indicated time point: pre-sensitization, week 0. Treatment denoted: therapeutic diphenylcyclopropenone sensitization with weekly scalp DPC. TCRdb reprocessed the RACE reads with MiXCR, giving one entry per CDR3 protein. The table includes about 270,000 distinct CDR3 sequences, around 7% detected once. This specimen consisted of whole blood, obtained in connection with sensitization to the hapten diphenylcyclopropenone (DPC). These receptors originate from a man between 18 and 29 years old with alopecia areata. Some clones in this sample may be carry-over from other donors' samples.

This clonotype was seen a few times. The rearrangement uses TRBV2 and TRBJ2-2; D not resolved. CDR1 and CDR2 from the germline V gene are SNHLY and FYNNEI. CDR3 length: 14 residues. V lost 6 bases and J lost 1, with 9 bases in between. CDR3: CASSRSQNTGELFF. The CDR3 coding sequence is TGTGCCAGCAGCAGGAGCCAGAACACCGGGGAGCTGTTTTTT.

Of note for this clonotype: Germline and junction disagree at one end, which may indicate a read error. The gene calls are TRBV5-1 and TRBJ2-1; 9 bases map to TRBD1. The CDR3 is 14 amino acids. Germline values: CDR1 SGHRS, CDR2 YFSETQ. In nucleotides, the CDR3 is TGCGCCAGCAGCTCACAGGGGGCCTATAATGAGCAGTTCTTC. The encoded protein is CASSSQGAYNEQFF.

This clonotype was recorded a few times. The rearrangement uses TRBV7-2 and TRBJ2-2; no clear D. V lost 0 bases and J 7 bases, leaving 12 bases between the germline ends. CDR3 size: 15 residues. Per germline, CDR1 SGHTA and CDR2 FQGNSA. The CDR3 is CASSLALLVNGELFF. CDR3 coding DNA: TGTGCCAGCAGCTTAGCGCTCTTGGTGAACGGGGAGCTGTTTTTT. The variable domain in full, completed from reference TRBV7-2 and TRBJ2-2, reads GAGVSQSPSNKVTEKGKDVELRCDPISGHTALYWYRQSLGQGLEFLIYFQGNSAPDKSGLPSDRFSAERTGGSVSTLTIQRTQQEDSAVYLCASSLALLVNGELFFGEGSRLTVL.

There are many counts of this clonotype. The chain uses TRBV6-2 or TRBV6-3 and TRBJ1-1, with 9 bases matching TRBD1. CDR1 and CDR2 from the germline V gene are MNHEY and SVGEGT. V trimming: 6 bases; J trimming: 1 base; junction bases outside the gene matches: 6. CDR3 length: 15 amino acids. CDR3: CASRKPGQGNTEAFF. CDR3 DNA sequence: TGTGCCAGCAGGAAGCCGGGACAGGGGAACACTGAAGCTTTCTTT.

J is TRBJ2-7 and V is TRBV6-2 or TRBV6-3; D remains ambiguous. This CDR3 comprises 12 residues. The V end was cut by 6 bases, the J end by 6 bases, with 12 bases between. CDR1 and CDR2 from the germline V gene are MNHEY and SVGEGT. The CDR3 region has the DNA TGTGCCAGCAGCCTGTCGGCTCGCGAGCAGTACGTC. Translated: CASSLSAREQYV.

This clonotype was counted a few times. This sequence joins TRBV28 and TRBJ1-4, with D unresolved. The germline CDR1 and CDR2 sequences are MDHEN and SYDVKM. The V gene lost 5 bases and the J gene lost 10 bases, with 14 bases spanning the gap. This CDR3 is built from 13 residues. In nucleotides, the CDR3 is TGTGCCAGCAGTGACGAAGCCAAGGGAAAACTGTTTTTT. Translation: CASSDEAKGKLFF.

This clonotype has at least ten counts. The V call is TRBV14, the J call TRBJ1-6, with 9 bases fitting TRBD1. Per germline, CDR1 SGHDN and CDR2 FVKESK. This CDR3 has 14 amino acids. The J segment lost 3 bases and the V segment lost 9 bases, leaving 3 bases of the junction unmatched. CDR3 in amino acids: CASRQGDYNSPLHF. The CDR3 region has the DNA TGTGCCAGTCGACAGGGGGACTATAATTCACCCCTCCACTTT.